These T cell receptor beta chains were read from a single sample in a study of blood T cells in healthy people across ages. TCRdb analysed the 5' RACE reads with MiXCR anew, one entry per CDR3 protein. Of 500,000 to 550,000 distinct CDR3 sequences listed, more than 20% are singletons. The same data also went into a second study, on T cells of mothers and their children.

Sequencing used blood. These receptors were obtained from a boy between 10 and 17 years old in good health. CDR3s include the opening cysteine and the closing phenylalanine or tryptophan. A D gene is named only where the DNA matches it firmly. Clone size is not always given. Where it is, it says once, few, many or a class for expanded clones.

V gene	clone size	D gene	J gene	CDR3 DNA	CDR3 protein
TRBV7-2	few	-	TRBJ1-6	TGTGCCAGCAAAATGGGGGATAATTCACCCCTCCACTTT	CASKMGDNSPLHF
TRBV10-3	many	TRBD2	TRBJ2-1	TGTGCCATCAGTGAATATGACGGGGGGAGCAATGAGCAGTTCTTC	CAISEYDGGSNEQFF
TRBV4-3	few	TRBD1	TRBJ1-6	TGCGCCAGCAGCCAAGAAAGGGGGACAGTTGCCAATTCACCCCTCCACTTT	CASSQERGTVANSPLHF
TRBV20-1	-	-	TRBJ2-3	TGCAGTGCTAGAGGGGGGGAGGTAGCGGCCCTCACAGATACGCAGTATTTT	CSARGGEVAALTDTQYF
TRBV27	-	-	TRBJ1-1	TGTGCCAGCAGTCGGCGAGTATCCCTAATGAACACTGAAGCTTTCTTT	CASSRRVSLMNTEAFF
TRBV2	few	TRBD2	TRBJ2-7	TGTGCCAGCAGTGCCATACTAGCGGGAGGATCCGAGCAGTACTTC	CASSAILAGGSEQYF
TRBV9	few	TRBD2	TRBJ2-7	TGTGCCAGCAGCGCTCCTGCGGGGGGCAACCACGAGCAGTACTTC	CASSAPAGGNHEQYF
TRBV4-3	-	-	TRBJ2-1	TGCGCCAGCAGCCAAGTTTTTTTTCGCGGGAAGGAGGGCAATGGGCAGTTCTTC	CASSQVFFRGKEGNGQFF
TRBV9	many	-	TRBJ2-7	TGTGCCAGCAGCGTAGAGGGTTCATCCTACGAGCAGTACTTC	CASSVEGSSYEQYF
TRBV7-2	many	-	TRBJ2-7	TGTGCCAGCAGCTTAGAACCCTCCTGGGGTTACGAGCAGTACTTC	CASSLEPSWGYEQYF
TRBV20-1	few	-	TRBJ1-4	TGCAGTGGTACAGCGGCTTCAACTAATGAAAAACTGTTTTTT	CSGTAASTNEKLFF
TRBV12-3/TRBV12-4	once	TRBD2	TRBJ2-1	TGTGCCAGCAGTCTACCGGGGCGGGAGGACAATGAGCAGTTCTTC	CASSLPGREDNEQFF